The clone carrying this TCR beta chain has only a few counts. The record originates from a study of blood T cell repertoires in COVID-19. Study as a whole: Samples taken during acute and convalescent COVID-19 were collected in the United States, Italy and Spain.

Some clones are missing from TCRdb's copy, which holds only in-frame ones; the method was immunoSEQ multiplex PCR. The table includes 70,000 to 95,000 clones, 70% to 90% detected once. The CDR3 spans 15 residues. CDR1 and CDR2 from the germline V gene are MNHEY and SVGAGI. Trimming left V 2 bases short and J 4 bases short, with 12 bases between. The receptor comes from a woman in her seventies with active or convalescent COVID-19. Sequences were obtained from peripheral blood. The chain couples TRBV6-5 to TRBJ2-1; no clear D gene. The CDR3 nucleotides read TGTGCCAGCAGTTACGGTGCACCGAGATACAATGAGCAGTTCTTC. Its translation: CASSYGAPRYNEQFF.